Following are 28 T cell receptor beta chains from one sample sequenced in a study of multiple sclerosis patients with progressive multifocal leukoencephalopathy. The time point was: more than ten months of natalizumab therapy. Sequenced by immunoSEQ multiplex PCR; TCRdb stores in-frame clones only, minus some. The top ten clones hold approximately 1.2% of a sample with under 30,000 clones, 90% of them seen once. Sequences were derived from PBMCs, sampled from a patient treated with natalizumab. Source of these receptors: a human donor with multiple sclerosis.

This rearrangement joins TRBV2 to TRBJ2-3, with 9 bases identical to TRBD2. Germline lookup yields CDR1 SNHLY and CDR2 FYNNEI. Losses at the gene ends were 6 bases for V and 0 bases for J; bases not matched to a gene: 4. This CDR3 comprises 15 residues. CDR3 in DNA: TGTGCCAGCAGAGGCCTAGCGGGGAGCACAGATACGCAGTATTTT. This encodes CASRGLAGSTDTQYF.

This clone has only one observation. This chain links TRBV7-9 with TRBJ2-5; tentative D call: TRBD1 (6 bases). There are 15 residues in the CDR3. Germline V gene lookup returns CDR1 SEHNR and CDR2 FQNEAQ (reference sequence). Trimming stripped 3 bases from V and 5 bases from J, with 16 bases between. CDR3 DNA sequence: TGTGCCAGCAGCTTCACCGGGACATTAGGGGAGACCCAGTACTTC. As protein: CASSFTGTLGETQYF. The full variable domain, in which reference TRBV7-9 and TRBJ2-5 provide the parts outside the CDR3, is DTGVSQNPRHKITKRGQNVTFRCDPISEHNRLYWYRQTLGQGPEFLTYFQNEAQLEKSRLLSDRFSAERPKGSFSTLEIQRTEQGDSAMYLCASSFTGTLGETQYFGPGTRLLVL.

The CDR3 DNA reads TGTGCCAGCAGTCGTCGGGACTCCTACTATGGCTACACCTTC. Its translation is CASSRRDSYYGYTF. The chain is built from TRBV6-5 and TRBJ1-2; D possibly corresponds to TRBD1 (5 bases). Trimming took off 5 bases at V and 3 bases at J, with 13 bases between the two ends. This CDR3 spans 14 amino acids. Germline V gene lookup returns CDR1 MNHEY and CDR2 SVGAGI.

The chain is built from TRBV19 and TRBJ2-2, with D perhaps TRBD2 (7 bases). V dropped 2 bases and J dropped 5 bases, with 15 bases sitting between them. Germline V gene lookup returns CDR1 LNHDA and CDR2 SQIVND (reference sequence). This CDR3 region has 16 residues. The CDR3 protein is CASSIRGGRRTGELFF. CDR3 nucleotide sequence: TGTGCCAGTAGTATAAGGGGGGGCCGTCGTACCGGGGAGCTGTTTTTT. Drawing the rest from reference TRBV19 and TRBJ2-2, the complete variable domain is DGGITQSPKYLFRKEGQNVTLSCEQNLNHDAMYWYRQDPGQGLRLIYYSQIVNDFQKGDIAEGYSVSREKKESFPLTVTSAQKNPTAFYLCASSIRGGRRTGELFFGEGSRLTVL.

The CDR3 DNA sequence: TGTGCCAGCAAAATTGGAGGGGGGACAGATACGCAGTATTTT. Translated, it gives CASKIGGGTDTQYF. V and J are TRBV2 and TRBJ2-3, with D perhaps TRBD1 or TRBD2 (6 bases each). Trimming removed 7 bases at V and 3 bases at J, with 14 bases between. CDR1 and CDR2 from the germline V gene are SNHLY and FYNNEI. CDR3 length equals 14 residues. The variable domain in full, completed from reference TRBV2 and TRBJ2-3, reads EPEVTQTPSHQVTQMGQEVILRCVPISNHLYFYWYRQILGQKVEFLVSFYNNEISEKSEIFDDQFSVERPDGSNFTLKIRSTKLEDSAMYFCASKIGGGTDTQYFGPGTRLTVL.

V gene TRBV5-6 combines with J gene TRBJ1-2, with D possibly matching TRBD1 (6 bases). Per the germline V gene, CDR1 is SGHDT and CDR2 is YYEEEE. Trimming stripped 7 bases from V and 2 bases from J, with 12 bases between. The CDR3 has 13 residues. CDR3 sequence reads: CASRIQGNYGYTF. CDR3 sequence (DNA): TGTGCCAGCCGCATCCAGGGGAACTATGGCTACACCTTC.

The chain joins TRBV14 to TRBJ2-7; TRBD2 might be the D (5 bases). From germline, CDR1 is SGHDN and CDR2 FVKESK. V was trimmed by 0 bases and J by 5 bases, leaving 8 bases between them. The CDR3 spans 13 residues. The CDR3, as DNA: TGTGCCAGCAGCCAAGATCGAGGGAACGAGCAGTACTTC. Its translation is CASSQDRGNEQYF.

The chain links TRBV9 to TRBJ2-3; 9 nucleotides align to TRBD2. This CDR3 is built from 21 residues. V trimming: 0 bases; J trimming: 0 bases; junction bases outside the gene matches: 17. The germline V gene encodes CDR1 SGDLS and CDR2 YYNGEE. The CDR3 spells CASSVGIRRRSGGSSTDTQYF. DNA for the CDR3: TGTGCCAGCAGCGTAGGCATCCGGAGACGAAGCGGGGGGTCTAGCACAGATACGCAGTATTTT. The full variable domain, in which reference TRBV9 and TRBJ2-3 provide the parts outside the CDR3, is DSGVTQTPKHLITATGQRVTLRCSPRSGDLSVYWYQQSLDQGLQFLIQYYNGEERAKGNILERFSAQQFPDLHSELNLSSLELGDSALYFCASSVGIRRRSGGSSTDTQYFGPGTRLTVL.

This chain connects TRBV7-6 to TRBJ1-1, with TRBD1 identical over 8 bases. Germline V gives CDR1 SGHVS, CDR2 FNYEAQ. The ends lost 5 bases at V and 1 base at J; junction bases unmatched: 6. CDR3 length equals 15 residues. The CDR3 DNA reads TGTGCCAGCAGCATCGGGACAGGAGCGAACACTGAAGCTTTCTTT. Translation gives CASSIGTGANTEAFF.

This clone was recorded a few times. This chain connects TRBV7-2 to TRBJ1-2, with D possibly TRBD1 on 5 matching bases. Germline assignment: CDR1 SGHTA and CDR2 FQGNSA. Trimming cost V 3 bases and J 4 bases, with 12 bases left between them. The CDR3 covers 14 residues. The CDR3 reads CASSFPTEAYGYTF. CDR3 DNA sequence: TGTGCCAGCAGCTTCCCGACAGAGGCCTATGGCTACACCTTC.

This rearrangement joins TRBV9 to TRBJ1-6; D might be TRBD1 (5 bases). Between the trimmed V and J ends, which lost 7 bases and 0 bases, there was a span of 14 bases. Germline V gives CDR1 SGDLS, CDR2 YYNGEE. This CDR3 is built from 16 residues. The CDR3 bases are TGTGCCAGCGGGAGGGACGGCCCCTCCTATAATTCACCCCTCCACTTT. It codes for CASGRDGPSYNSPLHF. Combining the CDR3 with reference TRBV9 and TRBJ1-6 gives the whole variable domain DSGVTQTPKHLITATGQRVTLRCSPRSGDLSVYWYQQSLDQGLQFLIQYYNGEERAKGNILERFSAQQFPDLHSELNLSSLELGDSALYFCASGRDGPSYNSPLHFGNGTRLTVT.

The genes are TRBV18 and TRBJ2-5, with 11 bases identical to TRBD1. The J call may be in error: the DNA end matches TRBJ2-7 better. Germline assignment: CDR1 KGHSH and CDR2 LQKENI. This CDR3 region has 14 residues. In nucleotides, the CDR3 is TGTGCCAGCTCAGGACAGGGGGCGCCTTACGAGCAGTACTTC. Protein: CASSGQGAPYEQYF.

The genes are TRBV12-5 and TRBJ1-4; 9 bases line up with TRBD1. The CDR3 is 17 amino acids. The junction had 15 bases not matched to a gene; V was cut back by 5 bases and J by 8 bases. Germline-derived CDR1 and CDR2 are LGHNT and FRNRAP. The CDR3 DNA follows: TGTGCTAGTGGTACAAACCCGAAGACAGGGGGTAACGAAAAACTGTTTTTT. Translation: CASGTNPKTGGNEKLFF.

V usage is TRBV6-6 and J usage is TRBJ1-5; D is undetermined. CDR1 is MNHNY, CDR2 SVGAGI, per germline (reference sequence). This CDR3 contains 15 residues. Trimming took off 6 bases at V and 0 bases at J, with 12 bases between the two ends. CDR3 region: CASRQLVYSNQPQHF. The CDR3 DNA follows: TGTGCCAGCAGACAGCTAGTCTATAGCAATCAGCCCCAGCATTTT.

The chain uses TRBV5-1 and TRBJ2-1, with TRBD1 matching over 8 bases. The CDR3 loop spans 15 amino acids. CDR1 and CDR2 from the germline V gene are SGHRS and YFSETQ. The J segment lost 7 bases and the V segment lost 2 bases, leaving 8 bases of the junction unmatched. The chain's CDR3 is CASSFDRGLGNEQFF. CDR3 nucleotide sequence: TGCGCCAGCAGCTTTGACAGGGGACTGGGGAATGAGCAGTTCTTC.

This chain joins TRBV6-4 and TRBJ2-1; possibly TRBD1 or TRBD2 for D (6 bases each). Germline lookup yields CDR1 MRHNA and CDR2 SNTAGT. The CDR3 extends over 15 amino acids. The germline V and J ends were trimmed by 3 bases and 8 bases, with 17 bases remaining between them. DNA for the CDR3: TGTGCCAGCAGTGATAAGGGGACCGGGGGCGATGAGCAGTTCTTC. Translated: CASSDKGTGGDEQFF.

The V call is TRBV2, the J call TRBJ1-5, with 7 bases lining up with TRBD1. The CDR3 runs 14 residues. Trimming removed 8 bases from V and 1 base from J; junction bases left unmatched: 5. Germline CDR1 reads SNHLY; CDR2 reads FYNNEI. CDR3 in DNA: TGTGCCAGCCTACAGGGGCAGAGCAATCAGCCCCAGCATTTT. Protein: CASLQGQSNQPQHF.

The chain is built from TRBV18 and TRBJ2-2; D is undetermined. The CDR3 has 14 residues. Trimming took 2 bases from V and 6 from J, leaving 10 bases between them. Germline CDR1 is KGHSH and CDR2 is LQKENI. CDR3 sequence (DNA): TGTGCCAGCTCACCATTCGTCGCCGCCGGGGAGCTGTTTTTT. Its protein product is CASSPFVAAGELFF.

In regard to this clone: Sequence at one end of the junction differs from germline and may be a read error. The chain has TRBV9 and TRBJ2-5, with 11 nucleotides matching TRBD1. Germline V lookup: CDR1 SGDLS, CDR2 YYNGEE. The CDR3 is 16 amino acids. CDR3 DNA sequence: TGTGCCAGCATCGTAGATGGACAGGGGGCAATGGAGACCCAGTACTTC. Residues: CASIVDGQGAMETQYF.

The rearrangement joins TRBV9 to TRBJ1-1; D might be TRBD1 (5 bases). The germline CDR1 and CDR2 sequences are SGDLS and YYNGEE. Trimming left V 0 bases short and J 4 bases short, with 19 bases between. CDR3 length equals 17 residues. This CDR3 reads CASSVGETGTARTEAFF. CDR3 bases: TGTGCCAGCAGCGTAGGGGAGACCGGGACGGCTCGCACTGAAGCTTTCTTT.

The rearrangement links TRBV6-1 to TRBJ1-2; D gene ambiguous. Germline CDR1 reads MNHNS; CDR2 reads SASEGT. V lost 7 bases, J lost 4 bases, and 13 bases lay in between. The CDR3 totals 13 residues. The CDR3 DNA is TGTGCCAGCACTACCGGCAGGTCCTATGGCTACACCTTC. It codes for CASTTGRSYGYTF.

The J gene is TRBJ1-6, the V gene TRBV7-2; D is uncertain. This CDR3 spans 17 amino acids. The germline gives CDR1 SGHTA, CDR2 FQGNSA. The V end was cut by 5 bases, the J end by 9 bases, with 23 bases between. CDR3 coding DNA: TGTGCCAGCAGCCCTAGGGCACGGGGAGGGCGGATTTCACCCCTCCACTTT. This encodes CASSPRARGGRISPLHF. Drawing the rest from reference TRBV7-2 and TRBJ1-6, the complete variable domain is GAGVSQSPSNKVTEKGKDVELRCDPISGHTALYWYRQSLGQGLEFLIYFQGNSAPDKSGLPSDRFSAERTGGSVSTLTIQRTQQEDSAVYLCASSPRARGGRISPLHFGNGTRLTVT.

The chain links TRBV15 to TRBJ1-1; tentatively, D is TRBD1 (5 bases). Germline-derived CDR1 and CDR2 are LNHNV and YYDKDF (reference sequence). Trimming cost V 3 bases and J 1 base, with 15 bases left between them. This CDR3 region has 16 residues. This CDR3 is CATSRGWGSGNTEAFF. The CDR3 DNA is TGTGCCACCAGCAGGGGCTGGGGGTCTGGGAACACTGAAGCTTTCTTT. Using reference TRBV15 and TRBJ1-1 for the parts outside the CDR3, the full variable domain is DAMVIQNPRYQVTQFGKPVTLSCSQTLNHNVMYWYQQKSSQAPKLLFHYYDKDFNNEADTPDNFQSRRPNTSFCFLDIRSPGLGDTAMYLCATSRGWGSGNTEAFFGQGTRLTVV.

The V and J genes are TRBV19 and TRBJ1-2; D unclear. The CDR3 totals 13 residues. With 5 bases removed from V and 1 base from J, the gap between germline ends came to 8 bases. Germline-derived CDR1 and CDR2 are LNHDA and SQIVND (reference sequence). CDR3: CASSRRNNYGYTF. CDR3 nucleotide sequence: TGTGCCAGTAGTCGACGTAATAACTATGGCTACACCTTC. Drawing the rest from reference TRBV19 and TRBJ1-2, the complete variable domain is DGGITQSPKYLFRKEGQNVTLSCEQNLNHDAMYWYRQDPGQGLRLIYYSQIVNDFQKGDIAEGYSVSREKKESFPLTVTSAQKNPTAFYLCASSRRNNYGYTFGSGTRLTVV.

This chain connects TRBV9 to TRBJ2-7; TRBD1 agrees at 7 bases. After removal of 3 bases from V and 4 bases from J, the junction contained 10 bases not matched to a gene. Germline assignment: CDR1 SGDLS and CDR2 YYNGEE. This CDR3 has 15 amino acids. The CDR3 loop reads CASSATGTVIYEQYF. Here the CDR3 DNA reads TGTGCCAGCAGCGCTACCGGGACAGTGATTTACGAGCAGTACTTC.

V is TRBV4-1 and J is TRBJ2-2; D possibly corresponds to TRBD1 (5 bases). Trimming left V 4 bases short and J 6 bases short, with 18 bases between. CDR3 length: 16 amino acids. Per the germline V gene, CDR1 is MGHRA and CDR2 is YSYEKL. The CDR3 sequence is CASSRPQGTLAGELFF. The CDR3, as DNA: TGCGCCAGCAGCCGCCCCCAGGGAACGCTCGCCGGGGAGCTGTTTTTT.

This chain connects TRBV10-2 to TRBJ2-5; D is perhaps TRBD1 or TRBD2 (6 bases each). Germline V gives CDR1 WSHSY, CDR2 SAAADI. The V and J ends lost 4 bases and 5 bases respectively, with 11 bases between them. This CDR3 is 13 amino acids long. The CDR3 nucleotides are TGCGCCAGCAGTGCGGGGGCGCGGGAGACCCAGTACTTC. Its protein is CASSAGARETQYF.

V is TRBV6-5 and J is TRBJ2-3; D may be TRBD1 or TRBD2 (6 bases each). The CDR3 runs 14 residues. The ends were cut back, 6 bases at V and 6 bases at J, with 16 bases in the middle. Germline lookup yields CDR1 MNHEY and CDR2 SVGAGI. The CDR3: CASRRGTPWDTQYF. CDR3 in DNA: TGTGCCAGCAGACGGGGGACACCCTGGGATACGCAGTATTTT.